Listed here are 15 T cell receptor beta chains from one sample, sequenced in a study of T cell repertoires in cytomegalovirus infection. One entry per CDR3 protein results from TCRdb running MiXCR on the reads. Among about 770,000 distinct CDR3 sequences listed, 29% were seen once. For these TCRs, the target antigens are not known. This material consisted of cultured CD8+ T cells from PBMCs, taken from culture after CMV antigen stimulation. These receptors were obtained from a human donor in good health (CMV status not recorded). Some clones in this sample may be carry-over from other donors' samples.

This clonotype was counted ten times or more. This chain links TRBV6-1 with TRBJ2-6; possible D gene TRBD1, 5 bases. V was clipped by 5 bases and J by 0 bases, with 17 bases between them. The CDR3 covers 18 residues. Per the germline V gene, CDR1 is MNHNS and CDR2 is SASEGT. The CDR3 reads CASSLSGHLSSGANVLTF. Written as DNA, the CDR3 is TGTGCCAGCAGTCTCTCAGGACATCTCAGCTCTGGGGCCAACGTCCTGACTTTC.

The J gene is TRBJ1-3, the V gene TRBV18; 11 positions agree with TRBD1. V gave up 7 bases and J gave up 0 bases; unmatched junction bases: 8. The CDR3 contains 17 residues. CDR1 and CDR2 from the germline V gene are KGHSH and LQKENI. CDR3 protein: CASYGQGAPSSGNTIYF. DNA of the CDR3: TGTGCCAGCTACGGACAGGGGGCCCCCTCCTCTGGAAACACCATATATTTT.

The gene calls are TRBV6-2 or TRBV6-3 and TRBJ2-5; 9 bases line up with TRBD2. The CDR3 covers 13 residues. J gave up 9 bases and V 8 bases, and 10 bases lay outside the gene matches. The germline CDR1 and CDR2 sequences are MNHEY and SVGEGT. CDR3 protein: CASDSGGRTPQYF. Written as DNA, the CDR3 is TGTGCCAGCGACAGCGGGGGGAGAACGCCCCAGTACTTC.

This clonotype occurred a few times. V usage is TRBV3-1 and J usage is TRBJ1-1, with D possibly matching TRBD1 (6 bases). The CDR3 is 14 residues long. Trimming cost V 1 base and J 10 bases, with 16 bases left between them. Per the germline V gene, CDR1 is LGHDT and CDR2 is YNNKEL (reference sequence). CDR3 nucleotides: TGTGCCAGCAGCCAAGTGGGGGCCGGGTATGGAGCTTTCTTT. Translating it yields CASSQVGAGYGAFF.

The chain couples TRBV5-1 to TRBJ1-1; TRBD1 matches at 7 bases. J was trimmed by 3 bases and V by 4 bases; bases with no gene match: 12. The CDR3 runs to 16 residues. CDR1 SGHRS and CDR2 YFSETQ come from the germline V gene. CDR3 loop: CASSLHTQGEYTEAFF. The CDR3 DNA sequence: TGCGCCAGCAGCCTCCATACTCAGGGGGAGTACACTGAAGCTTTCTTT.

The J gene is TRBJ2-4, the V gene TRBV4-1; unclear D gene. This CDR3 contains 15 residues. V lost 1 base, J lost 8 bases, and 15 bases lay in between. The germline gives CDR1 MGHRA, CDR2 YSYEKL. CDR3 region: CASSQVRAASYIQYF. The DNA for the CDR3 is TGCGCCAGCAGCCAAGTCCGGGCCGCCAGCTACATTCAGTACTTC.

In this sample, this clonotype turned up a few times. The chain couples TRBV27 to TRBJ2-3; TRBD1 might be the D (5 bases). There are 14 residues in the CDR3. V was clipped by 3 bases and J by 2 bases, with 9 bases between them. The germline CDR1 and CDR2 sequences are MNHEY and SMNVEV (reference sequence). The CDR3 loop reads CASSFPGNTDTQYF. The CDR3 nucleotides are TGTGCCAGCAGTTTCCCAGGGAACACAGATACGCAGTATTTT.

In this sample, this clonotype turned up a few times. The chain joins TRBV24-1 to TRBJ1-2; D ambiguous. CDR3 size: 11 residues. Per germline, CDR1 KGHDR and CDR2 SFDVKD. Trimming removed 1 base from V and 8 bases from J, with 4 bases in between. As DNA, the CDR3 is TGTGCCACCAGTGATTTAGGCGGCTACACCTTC. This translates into CATSDLGGYTF.

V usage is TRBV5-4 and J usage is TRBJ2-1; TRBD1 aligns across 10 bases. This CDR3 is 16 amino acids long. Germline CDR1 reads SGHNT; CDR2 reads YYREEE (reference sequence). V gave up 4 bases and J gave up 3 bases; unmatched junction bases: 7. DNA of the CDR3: TGTGCCAGCAGCCGGGGGACAGGGGCCGGCTACAATGAGCAGTTCTTC. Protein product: CASSRGTGAGYNEQFF.

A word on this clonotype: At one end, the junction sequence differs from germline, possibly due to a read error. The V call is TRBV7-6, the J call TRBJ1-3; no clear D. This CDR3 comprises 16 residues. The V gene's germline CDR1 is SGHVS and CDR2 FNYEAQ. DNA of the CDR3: TGTGCCAGCAGCTTAGATGGACGGTTCTCTAGAAACACCATATATTTT. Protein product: CASSLDGRFSRNTIYF.

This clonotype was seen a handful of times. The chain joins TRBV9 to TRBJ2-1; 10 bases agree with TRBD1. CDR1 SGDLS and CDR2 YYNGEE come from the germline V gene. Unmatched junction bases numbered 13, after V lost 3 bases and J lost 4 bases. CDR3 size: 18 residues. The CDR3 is CASSAWTGGTPGYNEQFF. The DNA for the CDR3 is TGTGCCAGCAGCGCTTGGACAGGGGGTACTCCGGGGTACAATGAGCAGTTCTTC.

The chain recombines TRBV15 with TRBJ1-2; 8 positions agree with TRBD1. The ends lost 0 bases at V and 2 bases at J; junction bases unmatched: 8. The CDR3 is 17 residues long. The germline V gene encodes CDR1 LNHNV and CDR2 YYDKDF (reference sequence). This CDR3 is CATSRDGTTGGNYGYTF. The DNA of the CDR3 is TGTGCCACCAGCAGAGATGGGACTACAGGGGGAAACTATGGCTACACCTTC.

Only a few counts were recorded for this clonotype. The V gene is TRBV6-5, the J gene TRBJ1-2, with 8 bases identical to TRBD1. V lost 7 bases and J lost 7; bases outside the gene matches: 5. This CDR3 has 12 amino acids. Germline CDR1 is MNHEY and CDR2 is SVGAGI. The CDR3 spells CASNGQGGGYTF. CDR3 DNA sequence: TGTGCCAGCAACGGACAGGGTGGTGGCTACACCTTC.

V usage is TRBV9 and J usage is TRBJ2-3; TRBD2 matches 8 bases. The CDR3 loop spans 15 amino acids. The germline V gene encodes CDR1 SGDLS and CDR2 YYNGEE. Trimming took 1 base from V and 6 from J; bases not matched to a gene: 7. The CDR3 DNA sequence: TGTGCCAGCAGCGTATCGGGGGGGACCTTCGATACGCAGTATTTT. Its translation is CASSVSGGTFDTQYF.

CDR3 region: CASSSTGQRETQYF. In nucleotides, the CDR3 is TGTGCCAGCAGTTCAACGGGCCAGCGGGAGACCCAGTACTTC. The gene calls are TRBV6-6 and TRBJ2-5; the D gene is possibly TRBD2 (5 bases). V lost 4 bases and J 5 bases, leaving 14 bases between the germline ends. This CDR3 region has 14 residues. Germline loops: CDR1 MNHNY, CDR2 SVGAGI (reference sequence).